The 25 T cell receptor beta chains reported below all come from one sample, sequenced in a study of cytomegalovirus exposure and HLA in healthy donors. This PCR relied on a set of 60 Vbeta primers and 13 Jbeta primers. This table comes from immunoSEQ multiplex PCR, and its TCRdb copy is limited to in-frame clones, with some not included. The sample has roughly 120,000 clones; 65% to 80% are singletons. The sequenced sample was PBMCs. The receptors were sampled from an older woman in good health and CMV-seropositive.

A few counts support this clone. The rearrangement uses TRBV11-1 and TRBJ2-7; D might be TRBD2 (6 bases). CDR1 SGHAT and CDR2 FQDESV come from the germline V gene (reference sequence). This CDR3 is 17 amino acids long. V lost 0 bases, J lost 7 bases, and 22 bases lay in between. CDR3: CASSLAVSGGKGREQYF. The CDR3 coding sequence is TGTGCCAGCAGCTTAGCCGTTTCCGGGGGTAAGGGGAGAGAGCAGTACTTC.

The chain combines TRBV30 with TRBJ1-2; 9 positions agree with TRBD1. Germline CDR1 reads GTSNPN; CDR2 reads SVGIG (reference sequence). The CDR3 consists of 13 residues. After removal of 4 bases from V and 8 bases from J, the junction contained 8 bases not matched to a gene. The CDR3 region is CAWTRDRVEGYTF. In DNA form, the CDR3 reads TGTGCCTGGACCCGGGACAGGGTGGAGGGCTACACCTTC.

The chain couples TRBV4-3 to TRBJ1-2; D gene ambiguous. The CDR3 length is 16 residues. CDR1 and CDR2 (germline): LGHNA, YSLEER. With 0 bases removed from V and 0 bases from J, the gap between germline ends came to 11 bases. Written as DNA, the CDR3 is TGCGCCAGCAGCCAAGATCCAGTATACCCTAACTATGGCTACACCTTC. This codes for CASSQDPVYPNYGYTF.

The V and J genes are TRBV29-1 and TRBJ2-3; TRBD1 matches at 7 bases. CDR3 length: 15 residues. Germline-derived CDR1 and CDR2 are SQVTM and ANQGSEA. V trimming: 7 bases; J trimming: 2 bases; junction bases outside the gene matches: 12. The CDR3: CSGRQGPGFTDTQYF. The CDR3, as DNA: TGCAGCGGCAGACAGGGCCCCGGCTTCACAGATACGCAGTATTTT.

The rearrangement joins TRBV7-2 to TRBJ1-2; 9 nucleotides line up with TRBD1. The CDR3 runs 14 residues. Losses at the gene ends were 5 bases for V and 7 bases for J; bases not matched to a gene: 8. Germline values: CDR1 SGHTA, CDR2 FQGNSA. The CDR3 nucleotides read TGTGCCAGCAGCGCGCCCGGGACAGGGATTGGCTACACCTTC. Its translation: CASSAPGTGIGYTF.

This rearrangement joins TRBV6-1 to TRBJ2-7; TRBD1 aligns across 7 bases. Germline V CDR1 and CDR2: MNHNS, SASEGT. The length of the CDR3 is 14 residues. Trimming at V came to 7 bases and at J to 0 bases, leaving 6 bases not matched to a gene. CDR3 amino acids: CASTTGTSSYEQYF. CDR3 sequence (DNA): TGTGCCAGCACGACAGGGACAAGCTCCTACGAGCAGTACTTC.

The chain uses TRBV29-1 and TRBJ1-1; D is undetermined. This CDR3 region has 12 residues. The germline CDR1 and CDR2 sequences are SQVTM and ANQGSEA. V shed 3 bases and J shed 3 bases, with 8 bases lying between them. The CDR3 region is CSVERWDTEAFF. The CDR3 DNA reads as TGCAGCGTTGAGAGGTGGGACACTGAAGCTTTCTTT. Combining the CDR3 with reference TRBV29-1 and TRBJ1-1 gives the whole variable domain SAVISQKPSRDICQRGTSLTIQCQVDSQVTMMFWYRQQPGQSLTLIATANQGSEATYESGFVIDKFPISRPNLTFSTLTVSNMSPEDSSIYLCSVERWDTEAFFGQGTRLTVV.

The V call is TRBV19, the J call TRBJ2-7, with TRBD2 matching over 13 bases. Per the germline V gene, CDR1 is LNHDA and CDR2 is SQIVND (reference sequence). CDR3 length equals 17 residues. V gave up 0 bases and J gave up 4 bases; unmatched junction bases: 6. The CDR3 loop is CASSIDGPTSGRYEQYF. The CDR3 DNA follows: TGTGCCAGTAGTATAGACGGGCCGACTAGCGGGAGGTACGAGCAGTACTTC. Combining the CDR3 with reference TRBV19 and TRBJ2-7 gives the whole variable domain DGGITQSPKYLFRKEGQNVTLSCEQNLNHDAMYWYRQDPGQGLRLIYYSQIVNDFQKGDIAEGYSVSREKKESFPLTVTSAQKNPTAFYLCASSIDGPTSGRYEQYFGPGTRLTVT.

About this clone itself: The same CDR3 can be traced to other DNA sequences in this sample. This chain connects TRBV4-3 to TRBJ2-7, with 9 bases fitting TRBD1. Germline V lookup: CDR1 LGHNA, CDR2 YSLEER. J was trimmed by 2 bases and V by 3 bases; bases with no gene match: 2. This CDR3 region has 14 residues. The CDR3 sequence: CASSQGQGAYEQYF. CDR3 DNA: TGCGCCAGCAGCCAGGGACAGGGTGCCTACGAGCAGTACTTC.

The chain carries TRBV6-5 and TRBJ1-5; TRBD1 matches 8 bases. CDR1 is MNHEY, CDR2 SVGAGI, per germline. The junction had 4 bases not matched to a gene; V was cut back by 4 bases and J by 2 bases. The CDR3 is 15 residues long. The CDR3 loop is CASSSSGGGNQPQHF. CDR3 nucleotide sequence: TGTGCCAGCAGTTCGTCAGGGGGCGGCAATCAGCCCCAGCATTTT.

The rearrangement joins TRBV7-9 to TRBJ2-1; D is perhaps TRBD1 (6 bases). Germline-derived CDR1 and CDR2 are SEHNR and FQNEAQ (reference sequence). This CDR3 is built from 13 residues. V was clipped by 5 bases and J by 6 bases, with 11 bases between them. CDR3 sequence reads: CASSPGTPNEQFF. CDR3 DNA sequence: TGTGCCAGCAGCCCTGGGACACCCAATGAGCAGTTCTTC.

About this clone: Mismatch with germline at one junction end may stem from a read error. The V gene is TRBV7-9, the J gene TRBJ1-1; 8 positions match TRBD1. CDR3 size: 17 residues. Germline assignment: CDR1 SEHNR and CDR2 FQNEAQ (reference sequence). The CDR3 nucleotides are TGTTCCAGCAGCCATGGGCAGGGGGCAAGGGACAACACTGAAGCTTTCTTT. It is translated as CSSSHGQGARDNTEAFF.

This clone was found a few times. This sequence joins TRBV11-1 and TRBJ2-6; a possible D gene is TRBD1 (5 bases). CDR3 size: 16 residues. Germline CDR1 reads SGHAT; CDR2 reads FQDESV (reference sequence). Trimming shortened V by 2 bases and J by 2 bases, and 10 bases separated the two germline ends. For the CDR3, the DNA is TGTGCCAGCAGCTTACAGGGTCTAACTGGGGCCAACGTCCTGACTTTC. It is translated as CASSLQGLTGANVLTF. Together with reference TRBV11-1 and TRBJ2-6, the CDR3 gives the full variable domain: EAEVAQSPRYKITEKSQAVAFWCDPISGHATLYWYRQILGQGPELLVQFQDESVVDDSQLPKDRFSAERLKGVDSTLKIQPAELGDSAMYLCASSLQGLTGANVLTFGAGSRLTVL.

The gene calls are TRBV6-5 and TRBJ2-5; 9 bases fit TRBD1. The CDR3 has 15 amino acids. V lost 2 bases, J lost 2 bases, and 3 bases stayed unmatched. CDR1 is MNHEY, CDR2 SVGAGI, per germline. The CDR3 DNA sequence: TGTGCCAGCAGTTACGACAGGGGGAAACAAGAGACCCAGTACTTC. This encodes CASSYDRGKQETQYF.

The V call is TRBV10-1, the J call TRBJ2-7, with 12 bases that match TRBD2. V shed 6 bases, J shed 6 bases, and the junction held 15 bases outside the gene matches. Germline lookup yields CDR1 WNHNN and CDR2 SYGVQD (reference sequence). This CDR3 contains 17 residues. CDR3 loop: CASRGDRGTSGLIEQYF. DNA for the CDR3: TGCGCCAGCAGGGGGGACAGAGGGACTAGCGGGTTAATCGAGCAGTACTTC.

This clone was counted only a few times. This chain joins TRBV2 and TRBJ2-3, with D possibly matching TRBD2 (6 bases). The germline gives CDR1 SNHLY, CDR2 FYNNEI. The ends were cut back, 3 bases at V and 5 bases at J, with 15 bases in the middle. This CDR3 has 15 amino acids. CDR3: CASSDQGLPQDTQYF. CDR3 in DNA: TGTGCCAGCAGTGACCAAGGACTACCACAAGATACGCAGTATTTT.

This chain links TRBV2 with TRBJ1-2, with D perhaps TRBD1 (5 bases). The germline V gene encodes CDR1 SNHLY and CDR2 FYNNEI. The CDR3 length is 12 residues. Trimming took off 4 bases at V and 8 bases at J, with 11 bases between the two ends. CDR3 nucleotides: TGTGCCAGCAGTGCCCAGGGCGCGGGCTACACCTTC. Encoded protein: CASSAQGAGYTF.

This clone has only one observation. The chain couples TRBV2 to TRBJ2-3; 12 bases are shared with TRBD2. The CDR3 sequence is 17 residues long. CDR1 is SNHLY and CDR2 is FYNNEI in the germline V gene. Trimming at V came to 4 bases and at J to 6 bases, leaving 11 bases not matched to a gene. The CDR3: CASSADPRTSGKDTQYF. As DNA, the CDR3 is TGTGCCAGCAGTGCTGATCCAAGGACTAGCGGGAAGGATACGCAGTATTTT.

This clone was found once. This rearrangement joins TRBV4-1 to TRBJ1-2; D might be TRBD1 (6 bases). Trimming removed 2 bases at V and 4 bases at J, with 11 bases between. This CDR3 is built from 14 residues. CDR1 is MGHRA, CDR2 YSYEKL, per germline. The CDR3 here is CASSQPGVFYGYTF. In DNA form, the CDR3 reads TGCGCCAGCAGCCAACCAGGGGTCTTCTATGGCTACACCTTC.

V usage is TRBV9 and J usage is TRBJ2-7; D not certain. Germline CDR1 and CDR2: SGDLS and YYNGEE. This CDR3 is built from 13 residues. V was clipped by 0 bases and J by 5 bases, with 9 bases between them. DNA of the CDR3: TGTGCCAGCAGCGTAGATACCAGCGACGAGCAGTACTTC. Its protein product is CASSVDTSDEQYF.

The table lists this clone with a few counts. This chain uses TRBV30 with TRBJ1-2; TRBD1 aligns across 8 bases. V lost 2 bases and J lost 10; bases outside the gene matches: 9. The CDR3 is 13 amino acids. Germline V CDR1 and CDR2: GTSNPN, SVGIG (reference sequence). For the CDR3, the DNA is TGTGCCTGGAGTCACGGGACAGGACCATACTACACCTTC. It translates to CAWSHGTGPYYTF.

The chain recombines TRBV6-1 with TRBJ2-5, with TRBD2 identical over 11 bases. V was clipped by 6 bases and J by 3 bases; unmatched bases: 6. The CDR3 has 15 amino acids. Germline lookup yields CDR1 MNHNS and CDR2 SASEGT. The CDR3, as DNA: TGTGCCAGCAGCTATTTACTAGCGGGGGAAGAGACCCAGTACTTC. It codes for CASSYLLAGEETQYF.

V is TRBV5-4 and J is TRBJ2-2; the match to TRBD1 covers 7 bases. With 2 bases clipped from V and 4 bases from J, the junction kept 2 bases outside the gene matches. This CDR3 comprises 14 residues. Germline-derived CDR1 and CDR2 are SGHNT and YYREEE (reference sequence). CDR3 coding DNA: TGTGCCAGCAGCTTCGCAGGGGGCACCGGGGAGCTGTTTTTT. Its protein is CASSFAGGTGELFF.

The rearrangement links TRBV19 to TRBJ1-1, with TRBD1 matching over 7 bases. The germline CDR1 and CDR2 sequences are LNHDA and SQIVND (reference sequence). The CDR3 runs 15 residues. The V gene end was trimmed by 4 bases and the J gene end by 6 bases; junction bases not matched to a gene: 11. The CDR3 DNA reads TGTGCCAGTAGTACCCGTCGGGCAGGGGGATCTGAAGCTTTCTTT. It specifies CASSTRRAGGSEAFF. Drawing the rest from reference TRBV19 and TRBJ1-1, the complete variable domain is DGGITQSPKYLFRKEGQNVTLSCEQNLNHDAMYWYRQDPGQGLRLIYYSQIVNDFQKGDIAEGYSVSREKKESFPLTVTSAQKNPTAFYLCASSTRRAGGSEAFFGQGTRLTVV.

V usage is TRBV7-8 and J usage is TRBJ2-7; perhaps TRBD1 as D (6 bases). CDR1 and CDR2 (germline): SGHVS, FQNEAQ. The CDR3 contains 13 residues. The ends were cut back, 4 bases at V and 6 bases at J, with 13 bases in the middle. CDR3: CASSSTGLTEQYF. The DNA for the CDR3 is TGTGCCAGCAGCTCGACAGGTTTGACCGAGCAGTACTTC.